Listed below are T cell receptor beta chains from one sample, sequenced in a study of cytomegalovirus exposure and HLA in healthy donors. Produced via immunoSEQ multiplex PCR; TCRdb's table is partial and in-frame only. This listing includes 100,000 to 150,000 clones. The sample taken for sequencing was PBMCs. The source of these receptors is a man younger than 35 in good health and CMV-seronegative. CDR3s include the opening cysteine and the closing phenylalanine or tryptophan. D genes are given only for firm matches. Clone size is shown for a subset of rows, as once, few, many or a class of expanded clone.

D gene	clone size	V gene	J gene	CDR3 DNA	CDR3 protein
NA	NA	TRBV5-6	TRBJ2-2	TGTGCCAGCAGCCCGGCGGGTGTTCGGGTTCCCGGGGAGCTGTTTTTT	CASSPAGVRVPGELFF
NA	NA	TRBV28	TRBJ2-2	TGTGCCAGCACCCGCGGGTTCCTCAACACCGGGGAGCTGTTTTTT	CASTRGFLNTGELFF
NA	NA	TRBV4-3	TRBJ2-5	TGCGCCAGCAGCCAGAGACCGGGGGTCCAGGAGACCCAGTACTTC	CASSQRPGVQETQYF
TRBD1	NA	TRBV28	TRBJ1-4	TGTGCCAGCAGTTTCCTAGGGACAGGCTTACAAAGAGTCGGAAAACTGTTTTTT	CASSFLGTGLQRVGKLFF
TRBD1	NA	TRBV28	TRBJ1-2	TGTGCCAGCAGTTTGCCGGGGACAGGGGTTGTGGGCTACACCTTC	CASSLPGTGVVGYTF
NA	NA	TRBV4-3	TRBJ1-1	TGCGCCAGCAGCCAGCTTCTTGGGGCTTCCCCTGAAGCTTTCTTT	CASSQLLGASPEAFF
NA	NA	TRBV21-1	TRBJ1-1	TGTGCCAGCAGCAAAGATGGGACAGGAGCTGAAGCTTTCTTT	CASSKDGTGAEAFF
TRBD1	NA	TRBV27	TRBJ1-4	TGTGCCAGCAATCTCAGGGGGCGCGGGGAAAAACTGTTTTTT	CASNLRGRGEKLFF
TRBD1	NA	TRBV6-5	TRBJ2-7	TGTGCCAGCAGCCCCGGGACAGGACCCTACGAGCAGTACTTC	CASSPGTGPYEQYF
NA	NA	TRBV5-8	TRBJ1-4	TGTGCCAGCAGCGTAGACACAGGGTATAATGAAAAACTGTTTTTT	CASSVDTGYNEKLFF
TRBD2	NA	TRBV4-3	TRBJ2-7	TGCGCCAGCAGCCAAGGACTAGCGGATTCCTACGAGCAGTACTTC	CASSQGLADSYEQYF
TRBD1	NA	TRBV29-1	TRBJ2-5	TGCAGCGTTGCTACCGGGACAGGGGGCTACGAGACCCAGTACTTC	CSVATGTGGYETQYF
TRBD1	NA	TRBV13	TRBJ2-4	TGTGCCAGCAGCGAGGGGACAGGGAACATTCAGTACTTC	CASSEGTGNIQYF
TRBD2	medium-sized	TRBV7-3	TRBJ2-3	TGTGCCAGCAGCTTAGGGCTGAGACCGGGGGGGCCCACAGATACGCAGTATTTT	CASSLGLRPGGPTDTQYF
TRBD2	NA	TRBV27	TRBJ2-7	TGTGCCAGCAGTCACCCCCCGGCTAGCGGGAGTTCCTACGAGCAGTACTTC	CASSHPPASGSSYEQYF
TRBD1	NA	TRBV5-1	TRBJ1-1	TGCGCCAGCAGCTTGAAGGGGGCTGTCGGCACTGAAGCTTTCTTT	CASSLKGAVGTEAFF
TRBD1	NA	TRBV28	TRBJ1-5	TGTGCCAGCAGCGGACAGGGTAGACAGCCCCAGCATTTT	CASSGQGRQPQHF
NA	NA	TRBV25-1	TRBJ1-1	TGTGCCAGCACTTTGACTGCAGACACTGAAGCTTTCTTT	CASTLTADTEAFF
TRBD2	NA	TRBV2	TRBJ2-3	TGTGCCAGCAGTGTCCCGGGACTAGCGGGGGGGCCGAGAGCAGATACGCAGTATTTT	CASSVPGLAGGPRADTQYF
NA	NA	TRBV6-1	TRBJ2-7	TGTGCCAGCAGGACCGCGGGCGAGCAGTACTTC	CASRTAGEQYF
TRBD1	NA	TRBV2	TRBJ1-5	TGTGCCAGTGATCGGGACAGCCCAAACCAGCCCCAGCATTTT	CASDRDSPNQPQHF
TRBD1	NA	TRBV9	TRBJ2-5	TGTGCCAGCAGCGCCCGGGACAGCTTCCAAGAGACCCAGTACTTC	CASSARDSFQETQYF
NA	NA	TRBV7-9	TRBJ1-1	TGTGCCAGCAGCTTGGGGGGGCACACTGAAGCTTTCTTT	CASSLGGHTEAFF
NA	NA	TRBV7-3	TRBJ2-2	TGTGCCAGCAGCCTCGGGACTCCCCACACCGGGGAGCTGTTTTTT	CASSLGTPHTGELFF
TRBD2	NA	TRBV6-6	TRBJ2-1	TGTGCCAGCTTACTAGCGGGAGCCAATGAGCAGTTCTTC	CASLLAGANEQFF
TRBD1	NA	TRBV10-3	TRBJ1-2	TGTGCCATCAGTCGAGCAACAGGGGACTATGGCTACACCTTC	CAISRATGDYGYTF
NA	NA	TRBV7-8	TRBJ1-3	TGTGCCAGCGGGCCGACAGAGAGAGCCGGAAACACCATATATTTT	CASGPTERAGNTIYF
NA	NA	TRBV18	TRBJ2-7	TGTGCCAGCTCACCCGATGGGCCCCACGAGCAGTACTTC	CASSPDGPHEQYF
TRBD1	NA	TRBV19	TRBJ1-6	TGTGCCAGTAGTATTAGAGTCATTTTACAGGGGCCCACCCAACGATATAATTCACCCCTCCACTTT	CASSIRVILQGPTQRYNSPLHF
NA	NA	TRBV5-7	TRBJ1-4	TGTGCCAGCAGCTTTTGGGCCCCCAATGAAAAACTGTTTTTT	CASSFWAPNEKLFF
NA	NA	TRBV11-2	TRBJ2-7	TGTGCCAGCAGCTTAGACTGGTTGGCGGGGGCCTCCTACGAGCAGTACTTC	CASSLDWLAGASYEQYF
TRBD1	NA	TRBV18	TRBJ2-6	TGTGCCAGCTCACCTACAGGGGCCTCTGGGGCCAACGTCCTGACTTTC	CASSPTGASGANVLTF
NA	NA	TRBV5-1	TRBJ1-1	TGCGCCAGCAGCTCCAGAGGGGGAAGTGAAGCTTTCTTT	CASSSRGGSEAFF
TRBD1	NA	TRBV7-2	TRBJ2-4	TGTGCCAGCAGCAATCGGGACAGGCGGCGAAACATTCAGTACTTC	CASSNRDRRRNIQYF
TRBD2	NA	TRBV7-2	TRBJ2-2	TGTGCCAGCATCCCGGCGCAGCGGGGGGTGAACACCGGGGAGCTGTTTTTT	CASIPAQRGVNTGELFF
NA	NA	TRBV30	TRBJ2-7	TGTGCCTGGAGGATCGGACAGTTATACGAGCAGTACTTC	CAWRIGQLYEQYF
NA	NA	TRBV10-3	TRBJ1-1	TGTGCCATCAGTGAGTCGATATTCAGGGGCAGGGACACTGAAGCTTTCTTT	CAISESIFRGRDTEAFF
TRBD1	NA	TRBV28	TRBJ1-5	TGTGCCAGCAGAAGACAGGGGGCATTAGGTCAGCCCCAGCATTTT	CASRRQGALGQPQHF
NA	NA	TRBV4-3	TRBJ2-7	TGCGCCAGCAGCCAACAAACAGCCTACGAGCAGTACTTC	CASSQQTAYEQYF
TRBD1	NA	TRBV29-1	TRBJ2-7	TGCAGCGTTGCGACAGGGTTCGAGCAGTACTTC	CSVATGFEQYF
TRBD1	NA	TRBV5-1	TRBJ2-7	TGCGCCAGCAGCATCGGGACAGGGTCCTACGAGCAGTACTTC	CASSIGTGSYEQYF
NA	NA	TRBV11-2	TRBJ2-7	TGTGCCAGCAGCTCAGACGGATCAGCCCCTGAGGCGCAGTACTTC	CASSSDGSAPEAQYF
TRBD2	NA	TRBV27	TRBJ2-7	TGTGCCAGCACTACTGTTCGAGAAGCGGGGATCTACGAGCAGTACTTC	CASTTVREAGIYEQYF
TRBD2	NA	TRBV4-3	TRBJ2-6	TGCGCCAGCAGCCAAGAAGTCTCATTAGCGGGGTATACTGGGGCCAACGTCCTGACTTTC	CASSQEVSLAGYTGANVLTF
NA	NA	TRBV5-1	TRBJ2-7	TGCGCCAGCAGCTACGACATTGAGCTTGGCGAGCAGTACTTC	CASSYDIELGEQYF
TRBD2	NA	TRBV7-3	TRBJ2-7	TGTGCCAGCAGCACTAGCGGAGGGGTCTACGAGCAGTACTTC	CASSTSGGVYEQYF
NA	NA	TRBV7-9	TRBJ2-7	TGTGCCAGCAGCTTTTCGGGATTTTACGAGCAGTACTTC	CASSFSGFYEQYF
TRBD2	NA	TRBV5-8	TRBJ2-5	TGTGCCAGCAGCTTTCTACTAGCGGGAGGACAAGGGACCCAGTACTTC	CASSFLLAGGQGTQYF
NA	NA	TRBV28	TRBJ2-4	TGTGCCAGCAGTTCCACCACCTCGGGGTACTTC	CASSSTTSGYF
NA	NA	TRBV28	TRBJ1-1	TGTGCCAGCAGTTTTCTCTATCCCAACACTGAAGCTTTCTTT	CASSFLYPNTEAFF
NA	NA	TRBV28	TRBJ2-7	TGTGCCAGCAGTTTGACCACAGACACGCAGGGGGGCTTCTCCGAGCAGTACTTC	CASSLTTDTQGGFSEQYF
TRBD1	NA	TRBV29-1	TRBJ1-5	TGCAGCATCTTGACAGGGTCCAATCAGCCCCAGCATTTT	CSILTGSNQPQHF
NA	NA	TRBV7-9	TRBJ2-6	TGTGCCAGCGGAGGGCGAGCGTCTGGGGCCAACGTCCTGACTTTC	CASGGRASGANVLTF
TRBD2	NA	TRBV9	TRBJ2-5	TGTGCCAGCAGCGCCGGGACTAGCGGGGGGCCACAAGAGACCCAGTACTTC	CASSAGTSGGPQETQYF